A selection of T cell receptor beta chains follows, all from one sample in a study of T cell repertoires in cytomegalovirus infection. Antigen specificity for these receptors is unknown. One entry per CDR3 protein, called by TCRdb with MiXCR from the reads. The sample holds about half a million distinct CDR3 sequences, around a third seen once. The source material was cultured PBMCs, sampled from culture after CMV antigen stimulation. The receptors here all came from a human donor in good health (CMV status not recorded). Some clones in this sample may be carry-over from other donors' samples. CDR3s include the opening cysteine and the closing phenylalanine or tryptophan. D genes are given only for firm matches. Size tells how often a clone was seen (once, few, many) or the class of an expanded clone, and some rows leave it out.

V,D,size,J,DNA,CDR3
TRBV11-3,TRBD2,NA,TRBJ2-1,TGTGCCGGTCAAGCGGGACCCGGATCCTACAATGAGCAGTTCTTC,CAGQAGPGSYNEQFF
TRBV25-1,NA,NA,TRBJ2-7,TGTGCCAGCACCGCTGACACCTACGAGCAGTACTTC,CASTADTYEQYF
TRBV20-1,NA,NA,TRBJ2-6,TGCAGTGCTAGGGGGGGGCGAGACTCTGGGGCCAACGTCCTGACTTTC,CSARGGRDSGANVLTF
TRBV28,TRBD1,NA,TRBJ1-5,TGTGCCAGCAGCAGTTTACTAGGGACAGGGAATCAGCCCCAGCATTTT,CASSSLLGTGNQPQHF
TRBV27,NA,NA,TRBJ1-2,TGTGCCAGCAGTGCAGTTTGGACAATTGGCATAATTGGCTACACCTTC,CASSAVWTIGIIGYTF
TRBV4-1,NA,NA,TRBJ1-4,TGCGCCAGCAGCCAAGGATTCGGGGGCCCGGGTAATGAAAAACTGTTTTTT,CASSQGFGGPGNEKLFF
TRBV19,TRBD1,few,TRBJ1-5,TGTGCCAGTAGTATTCTGGACAGGGGTTATCAGCCCCAGCATTTT,CASSILDRGYQPQHF
TRBV28,TRBD2,NA,TRBJ2-7,TGTGCCAGCAGTTCTCGACTAGCGGAAAAGTACTTC,CASSSRLAEKYF
TRBV28,NA,few,TRBJ1-1,TGTGCCAGCAGTTTCATCGGACAGAGGAACACTGAAGCTTTCTTT,CASSFIGQRNTEAFF
TRBV7-2,TRBD1,NA,TRBJ2-3,TGTGCCAGCAGCCCGGACAGGAGCACAGATACGCAGTATTTT,CASSPDRSTDTQYF
TRBV7-6,NA,many,TRBJ2-1,TGTGCCAGCAGCTTAAGTTCCGAGAGCGAGCAGTTCTTC,CASSLSSESEQFF
TRBV7-6,NA,few,TRBJ1-2,TGTGCCAGCAGCCCGACGGAGACATCGCTAGGCTACACCTTC,CASSPTETSLGYTF
TRBV6-6,NA,NA,TRBJ1-3,TGTGCCAGCAGTTACTCGCCACAGGCCTCAAACACCATATATTTT,CASSYSPQASNTIYF
TRBV7-2,NA,many,TRBJ1-1,TGTGCCAGCAGCTTAGGCAGGACCGAGAAAGCTTTCTTT,CASSLGRTEKAFF
TRBV13,NA,NA,TRBJ1-5,TGTGCCAGCAGCTTAGGGGTCGGCAGGGCTGGCAATCAGCCCCAGCATTTT,CASSLGVGRAGNQPQHF
TRBV12-3/TRBV12-4,TRBD1,NA,TRBJ1-1,TGTGCCAGCAGAATCGAGGGACAGGCACCTGAAGCTTTCTTT,CASRIEGQAPEAFF
TRBV7-3,NA,few,TRBJ2-2,TGTGCCAGCAGCTATTCGGTGTCCGGGGAGCTGTTTTTT,CASSYSVSGELFF
TRBV7-4,TRBD2,NA,TRBJ2-1,TGTGCCAGCAGCTTCATGATAGCGGGTGATGAGCAGTTCTTC,CASSFMIAGDEQFF
TRBV7-2,NA,many,TRBJ1-2,TGTGCCAGCAGCTTAGACAAACGGACAGAGAACCTTAACTATGGCTACACCTTC,CASSLDKRTENLNYGYTF
TRBV20-1,NA,once,TRBJ2-1,TGCAGTGCCCTGACCGGGACACTTACAATACGGGAGCAGTTCTTC,CSALTGTLTIREQFF
TRBV5-8,NA,NA,TRBJ2-4,TGTGCCAGCAGCGCGACGTGGAAAAACATTCAGTACTTC,CASSATWKNIQYF
TRBV20-1,NA,NA,TRBJ2-7,TGCAACCCCGTACGACTTTTGAATAAACAGGGTGGGCCCTTCTACGAGCAGTACTTC,CNPVRLLNKQGGPFYEQYF
TRBV20-1,NA,NA,TRBJ2-5,TGCAGTGCTGAGGGGGGAGGGCCCGGAGAGACCCAGTACTTC,CSAEGGGPGETQYF
TRBV27,TRBD1,few,TRBJ1-4,TGTGCCAGCAGTCATCGGGACAGTTATAATGAAAAACTGTTTTTT,CASSHRDSYNEKLFF
TRBV20-1,NA,NA,TRBJ2-1,TGCAGTGCTAGAGACTTTGCTAGCACCGTCGAAAATGAGCAGTTCTTC,CSARDFASTVENEQFF
TRBV19,NA,NA,TRBJ2-5,TGTGCCAGTAGTGGTCTAGGGAACTTCGAGACCCAGTACTTC,CASSGLGNFETQYF
TRBV7-2,TRBD2,many,TRBJ2-2,TGTGCCAGCAGCTTGCCTTTAGAGACTAGCGGGATCGATACCGGGGAGCTGTTTTTT,CASSLPLETSGIDTGELFF
TRBV6-2/TRBV6-3,NA,NA,TRBJ1-5,TGTGCCAGCAGTTGGTGGCAGCCCAATCAGCCCCAGCATTTT,CASSWWQPNQPQHF
TRBV18,NA,once,TRBJ2-1,TGTGCCAGCTCACCGCCGGGACTCAATCACAATGAGCAGTTCTTC,CASSPPGLNHNEQFF
TRBV6-2/TRBV6-3,TRBD2,NA,TRBJ2-1,TGTGCCAGCACGCTACTAGCGGGAGTTTATAATGAGCAGTTCTTC,CASTLLAGVYNEQFF
TRBV11-3,NA,few,TRBJ2-2,TGTGCCAGCAGCTTAGAGAGGGGTCGAATCACCGGGGAGCTGTTTTTT,CASSLERGRITGELFF
TRBV25-1,NA,few,TRBJ2-7,TGTGCCACGCGAGGACACCTGAGCTCCTACGAGCAGTACTTC,CATRGHLSSYEQYF
TRBV4-1,NA,few,TRBJ1-1,TGCGCCAGCAGCCAAGCACTTCAGGAATTTGAAGCTTTCTTT,CASSQALQEFEAFF
TRBV10-3,TRBD2,NA,TRBJ2-2,TGTGCCATCAAGTCTAGCGGAGTTAACACCGGGGAGCTGTTTTTT,CAIKSSGVNTGELFF
TRBV7-6,TRBD2,many,TRBJ2-1,TGTGCCAGCAGCTCGGGACTAGCGGCAGCCTACAATGAGCAGTTCTTC,CASSSGLAAAYNEQFF
TRBV7-2,TRBD2,few,TRBJ2-7,TGTGCCAGCAGCTTAACCCGACTAGCGGCGGGCTACGAGCAGTACTTC,CASSLTRLAAGYEQYF
TRBV19,NA,few,TRBJ1-5,TGTGCCAGTAGTTCACACCAGGGGATAAGCAATCAGCCCCAGCATTTT,CASSSHQGISNQPQHF
TRBV20-1,NA,NA,TRBJ2-3,TGCAGTGCTAGGGGCTCGGGTACGCAGTATTTT,CSARGSGTQYF
TRBV2,NA,NA,TRBJ2-4,TGTGCCAGCAGTGAAGCAGTCCTTTCCCCCATAGCCAAAAACATTCAGTACTTC,CASSEAVLSPIAKNIQYF
TRBV28,NA,NA,TRBJ1-5,TGTGCCAGCAGGAACAGGGGCAATCAGCCCCAGCATTTT,CASRNRGNQPQHF
TRBV29-1,NA,NA,TRBJ1-3,TGCAGCGTTCCAGGAAACACCATATATTTT,CSVPGNTIYF
TRBV7-6,TRBD1,medium-sized,TRBJ2-1,TGTGCCAGCAGCTTAGCTCCAGGGGGTAATGAGCAGTTCTTC,CASSLAPGGNEQFF
TRBV4-3,NA,NA,TRBJ1-4,TGCGCCAGCAGCCTGTGGACCAGCCACTTTGAAAAACTGTTTTTT,CASSLWTSHFEKLFF
TRBV20-1,TRBD1,once,TRBJ2-7,TGCAGTGCTAGCACGACAGGGCCCTCCTACGAGCAGTACTTC,CSASTTGPSYEQYF
TRBV7-2,NA,NA,TRBJ2-3,TGTGCCAGCAGCCCCGGGTTAGCGAGGGATACGCAGTATTTT,CASSPGLARDTQYF
TRBV28,NA,NA,TRBJ2-7,TGTGCCAGCTCAGAGGGGGGCCGACAAAAATACGAGCAGTACTTC,CASSEGGRQKYEQYF
TRBV7-8,NA,few,TRBJ2-3,TGTGCCAGCAGCTCGGCTGGGGGGTGGGGAGATACGCAGTATTTT,CASSSAGGWGDTQYF
TRBV5-6,TRBD2,many,TRBJ2-5,TGTGCCAGCAGCACTAGCGGGATACCCGAGACCCAGTACTTC,CASSTSGIPETQYF
TRBV7-2,TRBD1,many,TRBJ1-2,TGTGCCAGCAGCCCGACAGGACAGGCTAACTATGGCTACACCTTC,CASSPTGQANYGYTF
TRBV9,NA,NA,TRBJ2-6,TGTGCCAGCAGCGTAGGCCACCTAGGGGCCAACGTCCTGACTTTC,CASSVGHLGANVLTF
TRBV7-2,NA,few,TRBJ2-1,TGTGCCAGCAGGATGGATAGAGGTGAGCAGTTCTTC,CASRMDRGEQFF
TRBV7-2,NA,many,TRBJ1-1,TGTGCCAGCAGCCCAGCGAAAGCACCCGAAGCTTTCTTT,CASSPAKAPEAFF
TRBV7-9,TRBD2,few,TRBJ2-2,TGTGCCAGCAGCGAGGGGAGGACTAGCGGGAACTCCGGGGAGCTGTTTTTT,CASSEGRTSGNSGELFF
TRBV6-5,TRBD1,few,TRBJ2-2,TGTGCCAGCACCAGATCCGGACAGGGAGGCACCGGGGAGCTGTTTTTT,CASTRSGQGGTGELFF
TRBV6-6,NA,NA,TRBJ1-5,TGTGCCAGCAGTTTCGATAGGGGAGGGGGAGCGGGCAATCAGCCCCAGCATTTT,CASSFDRGGGAGNQPQHF
TRBV4-1,NA,few,TRBJ2-7,TGCGCCAGCAGCCAAGAACGTCAGAACTACGAGCAGTACTTC,CASSQERQNYEQYF